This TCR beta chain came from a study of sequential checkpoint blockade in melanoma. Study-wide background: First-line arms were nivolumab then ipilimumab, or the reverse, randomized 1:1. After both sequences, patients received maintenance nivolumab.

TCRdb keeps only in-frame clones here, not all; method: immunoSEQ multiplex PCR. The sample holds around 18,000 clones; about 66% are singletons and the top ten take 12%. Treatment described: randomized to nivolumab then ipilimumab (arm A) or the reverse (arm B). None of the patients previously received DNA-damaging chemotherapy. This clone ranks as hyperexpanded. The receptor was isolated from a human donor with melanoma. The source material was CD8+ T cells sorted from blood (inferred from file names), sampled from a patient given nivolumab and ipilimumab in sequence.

This CDR3 reads CASSQKRRRPGNTIYF. The CDR3 coding sequence is TGTGCCAGCAGCCAAAAGAGGAGAAGGCCTGGAAACACCATATATTTT. V is TRBV4-2 and J is TRBJ1-3; D call uncertain. V gave up 2 bases and J gave up 2 bases, with 13 bases separating them. The CDR3 has 16 residues. Germline V gene sequence: CDR1 LGHNA, CDR2 YNFKEQ.